The 22 T cell receptor beta chains listed next were all sequenced from one sample in a study of T-cell memory formation after mild COVID-19. TCRdb used MiXCR to reprocess the 5' RACE reads, holding one entry per CDR3 protein. The table shows around 450,000 distinct CDR3 sequences, with around 18% occurring only once. Sequenced material: PBMCs or a T cell subset sorted from them (not recorded which). The receptors come from an adult woman who had mild COVID-19 (a few samples of this study predate the infection). Cell type and time point are not known.

The chain employs TRBV5-1 and TRBJ2-2, with 8 bases lining up with TRBD1. The germline CDR1 and CDR2 sequences are SGHRS and YFSETQ. V trimming: 6 bases; J trimming: 1 base; junction bases outside the gene matches: 5. The length of the CDR3 is 15 residues. The CDR3 spells CASTRQGQNTGELFF. The CDR3 nucleotides are TGCGCCAGCACCCGACAGGGGCAGAACACCGGGGAGCTGTTTTTT.

This clonotype was detected only a few times. The chain uses TRBV7-8 and TRBJ1-4; D possibly corresponds to TRBD1 (6 bases). CDR3 length: 17 amino acids. Trimming left V 5 bases short and J 3 bases short, with 19 bases between. Per germline, CDR1 SGHVS and CDR2 FQNEAQ. CDR3: CASSRGGQGFPNEKLFF. The CDR3 bases are TGTGCCAGCAGCCGAGGGGGGCAGGGCTTCCCTAATGAAAAACTGTTTTTT.

This clonotype was seen ten or more times. The chain uses TRBV7-3 and TRBJ2-1; 8 bases fit TRBD1. J was trimmed by 2 bases and V by 4 bases; bases with no gene match: 4. This CDR3 is built from 15 residues. Germline-derived CDR1 and CDR2 are SGHTA and FQGTGA. Here the CDR3 DNA reads TGTGCCAGCAGCTCCGACAGGGGCCCCTACAATGAGCAGTTCTTC. Protein product: CASSSDRGPYNEQFF.

The chain couples TRBV29-1 to TRBJ1-1; D not certain. The CDR3 spans 12 residues. CDR1 SQVTM and CDR2 ANQGSEA come from the germline V gene. The V gene lost 6 bases and the J gene lost 0 bases, with 8 bases spanning the gap. In nucleotides, the CDR3 is TGCAGCGTGCGCAGCATGAACACTGAAGCTTTCTTT. Translated, it gives CSVRSMNTEAFF.

This chain uses TRBV20-1 with TRBJ2-1; 7 nucleotides align to TRBD2. J lost 4 bases, V lost 1 base, and 4 bases had no gene match. In germline, CDR1 is DFQATT, CDR2 SNEGSKA (reference sequence). This CDR3 region has 14 residues. CDR3 nucleotides: TGCAGTGCTAGAGGGCTAGCGGCATACAATGAGCAGTTCTTC. Translated, it gives CSARGLAAYNEQFF.

The genes are TRBV24-1 and TRBJ1-5; 7 bases are shared with TRBD1. The CDR3 loop spans 13 amino acids. The J segment lost 1 base and the V segment lost 7 bases, leaving 0 bases of the junction unmatched. Germline V gives CDR1 KGHDR, CDR2 SFDVKD. CDR3 bases: TGTGCCACCAGACAGGGGAGCAATCAGCCCCAGCATTTT. The encoded protein is CATRQGSNQPQHF.

This clonotype was observed a handful of times. The genes are TRBV7-2 and TRBJ2-1; the D gene is possibly TRBD2 (6 bases). Germline values: CDR1 SGHTA, CDR2 FQGNSA. This CDR3 has 14 amino acids. Trimming took 1 base from V and 10 from J, leaving 14 bases between them. CDR3 amino acids: CASSLGGTLAEQFF. The CDR3 nucleotides read TGTGCCAGCAGCTTAGGGGGGACTCTAGCCGAGCAGTTCTTC.

The gene calls are TRBV3-1 and TRBJ1-2, with 8 positions matching TRBD1. The ends lost 0 bases at V and 8 bases at J; junction bases unmatched: 11. In germline, CDR1 is LGHDT, CDR2 YNNKEL (reference sequence). The CDR3 loop spans 16 amino acids. The CDR3 spells CASSQEGDRPLLGYTF. DNA of the CDR3: TGTGCCAGCAGCCAAGAAGGGGACAGGCCTTTGTTAGGCTACACCTTC.

The rearrangement joins TRBV18 to TRBJ2-7, with TRBD1 matching 12 bases. Per germline, CDR1 KGHSH and CDR2 LQKENI. The CDR3 is 15 amino acids. With V trimmed by 1 base and J by 4 bases, 2 bases remained unmatched. This chain's CDR3 is CASSPQGQGAYEQYF. CDR3 sequence (DNA): TGTGCCAGCTCACCACAGGGACAGGGGGCATACGAGCAGTACTTC. The full variable domain, completed using reference TRBV18 and TRBJ2-7, is NAGVMQNPRHLVRRRGQEARLRCSPMKGHSHVYWYRQLPEEGLKFMVYLQKENIIDESGMPKERFSAEFPKEGPSILRIQQVVRGDSAAYFCASSPQGQGAYEQYFGPGTRLTVT.

J is TRBJ2-7 and V is TRBV6-5, with D possibly matching TRBD2 (6 bases). The CDR3 covers 12 residues. V was clipped by 6 bases and J by 3 bases, with 9 bases between them. Germline CDR1 is MNHEY and CDR2 is SVGAGI. The CDR3 DNA reads TGTGCCAGCAGACGGACTAACTACGAGCAGTACTTC. Its translation is CASRRTNYEQYF.

V usage is TRBV19 and J usage is TRBJ2-1, with a possible D match to TRBD1 (8 bases). The CDR3 contains 15 residues. Germline-derived CDR1 and CDR2 are LNHDA and SQIVND (reference sequence). V dropped 5 bases and J dropped 3 bases, with 14 bases sitting between them. CDR3 DNA: TGTGCCAGTAGTTCAACAGGGGGGGTCTACAATGAGCAGTTCTTC. Its protein is CASSSTGGVYNEQFF. The entire variable domain, with the rest obtained from reference TRBV19 and TRBJ2-1, is as follows: DGGITQSPKYLFRKEGQNVTLSCEQNLNHDAMYWYRQDPGQGLRLIYYSQIVNDFQKGDIAEGYSVSREKKESFPLTVTSAQKNPTAFYLCASSSTGGVYNEQFFGPGTRLTVL.

The genes are TRBV11-2 and TRBJ2-7, with 8 bases identical to TRBD2. The germline CDR1 and CDR2 sequences are SGHAT and FQNNGV. The CDR3 spans 15 residues. The junction had 2 bases not matched to a gene; V was cut back by 1 base and J by 0 bases. The CDR3 nucleotides are TGTGCCAGCAGCTTAGCCGGGACTAGCTCCTACGAGCAGTACTTC. Encoded protein: CASSLAGTSSYEQYF.

This clonotype was picked up a small number of times. This rearrangement joins TRBV4-1 to TRBJ1-2; possible D gene TRBD1, 5 bases. With 5 bases removed from V and 1 base from J, the gap between germline ends came to 14 bases. Germline V gene lookup returns CDR1 MGHRA and CDR2 YSYEKL. The length of the CDR3 is 15 residues. DNA of the CDR3: TGCGCCAGCAGCGTTCGGGACCCCGATAACTATGGCTACACCTTC. Encoded protein: CASSVRDPDNYGYTF.

In this sample, this clonotype turned up a few times. This chain joins TRBV3-1 and TRBJ1-2; 8 bases fit TRBD1. Germline CDR1 LGHDT, CDR2 YNNKEL (reference sequence). The CDR3 sequence is 18 residues long. V trimming: 0 bases; J trimming: 2 bases; junction bases outside the gene matches: 11. The CDR3, as DNA: TGTGCCAGCAGCCAAGAGACATTGGGGTACAGGGGGAACTATGGCTACACCTTC. It yields the protein CASSQETLGYRGNYGYTF.

The table lists this clonotype with a few counts. The rearrangement joins TRBV24-1 to TRBJ2-1; TRBD2 is a possible D gene (5 bases). V was pared by 1 base and J by 8 bases, with 14 bases between. The CDR3 is made up of 15 amino acids. Per the germline V gene, CDR1 is KGHDR and CDR2 is SFDVKD. This CDR3 reads CATSDLWASTHEQFF. The CDR3, as DNA: TGTGCCACCAGTGATTTATGGGCTAGCACACATGAGCAGTTCTTC.

This clonotype was seen ten or more times. The rearrangement joins TRBV6-5 to TRBJ1-1; D possibly corresponds to TRBD1 (5 bases). Germline CDR1 is MNHEY and CDR2 is SVGAGI. The CDR3 has 11 residues. V was pared by 7 bases and J by 11 bases, with 14 bases between. CDR3 in amino acids: CASKKGSWAFF. Written as DNA, the CDR3 is TGTGCCAGCAAAAAGGGGTCATGGGCTTTCTTT.

This clonotype has more than one count but fewer than ten. The genes are TRBV5-1 and TRBJ1-2; D remains unclear. With 5 bases removed from V and 3 bases from J, the gap between germline ends came to 11 bases. This CDR3 is built from 13 residues. CDR1 and CDR2 (germline): SGHRS, YFSETQ. CDR3 in amino acids: CASSSVDHYGYTF. CDR3 bases: TGCGCCAGCAGTTCGGTGGATCACTATGGCTACACCTTC.

This clonotype was observed a few times. This chain joins TRBV9 and TRBJ2-3; TRBD1 matches at 8 bases. CDR3 length: 14 residues. CDR1 and CDR2 from the germline V gene are SGDLS and YYNGEE. The ends lost 0 bases at V and 5 bases at J; junction bases unmatched: 2. Written as DNA, the CDR3 is TGTGCCAGCAGCGTAGCACAGGGGGGAGATACGCAGTATTTT. Its protein is CASSVAQGGDTQYF.

The sample holds a few counts of this clonotype. J is TRBJ2-3 and V is TRBV7-9; no firm D call. Germline CDR1 reads SEHNR; CDR2 reads FQNEAQ (reference sequence). Trimming left V 0 bases short and J 6 bases short, with 7 bases between. The CDR3 has 13 residues. The CDR3 bases are TGTGCCAGCAGCTTAGCGCTGGGGGATACGCAGTATTTT. The encoded protein is CASSLALGDTQYF. Using reference TRBV7-9 and TRBJ2-3 for the parts outside the CDR3, the full variable domain is DTGVSQNPRHKITKRGQNVTFRCDPISEHNRLYWYRQTLGQGPEFLTYFQNEAQLEKSRLLSDRFSAERPKGSFSTLEIQRTEQGDSAMYLCASSLALGDTQYFGPGTRLTVL.

This clonotype showed up just a few times. The rearrangement uses TRBV7-7 and TRBJ2-2, with D possibly being TRBD1 or TRBD2 (6 bases each). The CDR3 spans 16 residues. Germline V CDR1 and CDR2: SSHAT, FNYEAQ (reference sequence). Trimming took off 2 bases at V and 0 bases at J, with 10 bases between the two ends. CDR3 bases: TGTGCCAGCAGCTTATTCGGGGGCCCGAACACCGGGGAGCTGTTTTTT. Encoded protein: CASSLFGGPNTGELFF.

This clonotype has more than one count but fewer than ten. The V call is TRBV15, the J call TRBJ1-1, with a weak D call TRBD1 (5 bases). Trimming stripped 0 bases from V and 6 bases from J, with 11 bases between. CDR3 length: 14 amino acids. Germline V gives CDR1 LNHNV, CDR2 YYDKDF (reference sequence). CDR3 nucleotides: TGTGCCACCAGCAGAGATCCTGGGGGTCCTGAAGCTTTCTTT. This codes for CATSRDPGGPEAFF.

A note on this clonotype: One junction end disagrees with the germline gene, perhaps due to a read error. This chain uses TRBV12-3 or TRBV12-4 with TRBJ2-7; D may be TRBD2 (6 bases). The CDR3 consists of 13 residues. CDR3 DNA sequence: TGTGCCAGCAGTCCAAGCACGGGAGACGGAACCGACTTC. Translating gives CASSPSTGDGTDF.